Sequencing of this T cell receptor (beta chain) was carried out in a study of shared clonotypes between healthy human individuals. This clone was recorded only once. Looked up from germline, CDR1 is ENHRY and CDR2 is SYGVKD. V lost 7 bases and J lost 0, with 7 bases in between. The CDR3 totals 12 residues. TCRdb keeps only in-frame clones here, not all; method: immunoSEQ multiplex PCR. The sample holds some 2,000,000 clones, roughly 95% seen once. The sequencing sample was made of naive CD4+ T cells sorted from blood. Regarding subset: CD45RA+ positively selected. The chain is built from TRBV10-3 and TRBJ2-7; perhaps TRBD2 as D (6 bases). The clonotype was recovered from a man aged 18 to 29 in good health. The CDR3: CAITGGSYEQYF. The DNA for the CDR3 is TGTGCCATCACCGGGGGCTCCTACGAGCAGTACTTC.